The 26 T cell receptor beta chains reported below all come from one sample, sequenced in a study of CD8 T cells in ankylosing spondylitis. TCRdb reanalysed the 5' RACE reads using MiXCR and keeps one entry per CDR3 protein. The sample includes about 90,000 distinct CDR3 sequences, 27% of them seen just once. The sample taken for sequencing was blood, either unsorted or a sorted T cell fraction (not recorded which). These receptors were obtained from a male donor with ankylosing spondylitis or in good health (not recorded which).

The chain carries TRBV5-1 and TRBJ1-6, with D perhaps TRBD1 (5 bases). Germline CDR1 and CDR2: SGHRS and YFSETQ. Trimming removed 5 bases from V and 6 bases from J, with 15 bases in between. The CDR3 runs to 15 residues. In DNA form, the CDR3 reads TGCGCCAGCAGTGCCTCCGACAGAGTTAATTCACCCCTCCACTTT. Protein: CASSASDRVNSPLHF.

The V gene is TRBV12-3 or TRBV12-4, the J gene TRBJ2-1, with D perhaps TRBD1 (5 bases). Deletions cut 5 bases from V and 8 bases from J, with 16 bases between. CDR3 length: 14 residues. CDR3 protein: CASSQGASRDEQFF. The CDR3 bases are TGTGCCAGCAGTCAAGGGGCCTCCAGGGATGAGCAGTTCTTC.

V is TRBV9 and J is TRBJ2-2; no clear D gene. Deletions cut 7 bases from V and 6 bases from J, with 16 bases between. Germline V gives CDR1 SGDLS, CDR2 YYNGEE. The CDR3 sequence is 14 residues long. As DNA, the CDR3 is TGTGCCAGCCTCGGACCCTCACTATCCGGGGAGCTGTTTTTT. Its translation is CASLGPSLSGELFF.

The chain is built from TRBV2 and TRBJ2-1; D is unresolved. This CDR3 region has 12 residues. Germline CDR1 and CDR2: SNHLY and FYNNEI. Trimming took off 1 base at V and 6 bases at J, with 4 bases between the two ends. CDR3 DNA sequence: TGTGCCAGCAGTGAAGAGGGCAATGAGCAGTTCTTC. It codes for CASSEEGNEQFF.

The rearrangement joins TRBV6-5 to TRBJ2-2; no clear D gene. V lost 0 bases to trimming and J lost 3 bases, with 8 bases between them. The CDR3 length is 15 residues. Germline V CDR1 and CDR2: MNHEY, SVGAGI. The CDR3 spells CASSYSFRDTGELFF. The CDR3 DNA follows: TGTGCCAGCAGTTACTCGTTCAGAGACACCGGGGAGCTGTTTTTT.

The V call is TRBV7-9, the J call TRBJ2-7, with D possibly being TRBD2 (5 bases). V lost 1 base and J 7 bases, leaving 14 bases between the germline ends. Germline V gene data show CDR1 as SEHNR and CDR2 as FQNEAQ (reference sequence). The CDR3 is 14 amino acids. The CDR3 loop is CASSLVVGVGEQYF. CDR3 DNA: TGTGCCAGCAGCTTAGTAGTGGGAGTAGGGGAGCAGTACTTC.

CDR3 in amino acids: CASSLSGRWNTEAFF. CDR3 nucleotide sequence: TGTGCCAGCAGTTTATCCGGACGGTGGAACACTGAAGCTTTCTTT. V and J are TRBV27 and TRBJ1-1; D gene ambiguous. Germline CDR1 is MNHEY and CDR2 is SMNVEV (reference sequence). CDR3 length: 15 residues. Trimming left V 0 bases short and J 1 base short, with 9 bases between.

This clonotype has ten or more counts. The chain has TRBV20-1 and TRBJ1-6; weak D call: TRBD1 (6 bases). Germline V gene sequence: CDR1 DFQATT, CDR2 SNEGSKA (reference sequence). Trimming pared 5 bases from V and 8 bases from J, leaving 13 bases between. CDR3 length equals 13 residues. DNA of the CDR3: TGCAGTGCTGCAGGGGCCGCGGATTCACCCCTCCACTTT. Its protein is CSAAGAADSPLHF.

The J gene is TRBJ1-1, the V gene TRBV25-1; 8 bases map to TRBD1. This CDR3 spans 14 amino acids. J lost 4 bases, V lost 3 bases, and 4 bases had no gene match. Germline-derived CDR1 and CDR2 are MGHDK and SYGVNS. CDR3 nucleotide sequence: TGTGCCAGCAGTGAGCCGGACAGGGCCACTGAAGCTTTCTTT. Translation: CASSEPDRATEAFF.

This clonotype was counted only a few times. The rearrangement joins TRBV2 to TRBJ1-1; D not resolved. The CDR3 length is 12 residues. In germline, CDR1 is SNHLY, CDR2 FYNNEI. Trimming pared 8 bases from V and 0 bases from J, leaving 7 bases between. CDR3 in amino acids: CASRVLNTEAFF. CDR3 in DNA: TGTGCCAGCCGGGTATTGAACACTGAAGCTTTCTTT.

There are many counts of this clonotype. The V and J genes are TRBV5-1 and TRBJ2-2, with D unclear. The V and J ends lost 0 bases and 1 base respectively, with 7 bases between them. The CDR3 length is 15 residues. Germline loops: CDR1 SGHRS, CDR2 YFSETQ. CDR3 amino acids: CASSLGPQNTGELFF. CDR3 bases: TGCGCCAGCAGCTTGGGGCCTCAGAACACCGGGGAGCTGTTTTTT.

This clonotype came up a few times. V and J are TRBV4-1 and TRBJ1-1; the match to TRBD1 covers 8 bases. This CDR3 is built from 15 residues. CDR1 MGHRA and CDR2 YSYEKL come from the germline V gene. Trimming cost V 4 bases and J 3 bases; bases outside gene matches: 7. The CDR3 is CASSLGQGGDTEAFF. DNA of the CDR3: TGCGCCAGCAGCCTCGGACAGGGCGGGGACACTGAAGCTTTCTTT.

This clonotype was detected a few times. CDR3 nucleotide sequence: TGCAGTGCTAAGACCCTGGGGAACACCGGGGAGCTGTTTTTT. Translation: CSAKTLGNTGELFF. V usage is TRBV20-1 and J usage is TRBJ2-2; D gene uncertain. This CDR3 contains 14 residues. CDR1 and CDR2 from the germline V gene are DFQATT and SNEGSKA (reference sequence). V lost 4 bases to trimming and J lost 1 base, with 10 bases between them.

This clonotype has more than one count but fewer than ten. This chain connects TRBV5-4 to TRBJ1-1; D not certain. This CDR3 region has 11 residues. The V gene's germline CDR1 is SGHNT and CDR2 YYREEE (reference sequence). V shed 1 base and J shed 7 bases, with 5 bases lying between them. The CDR3 DNA follows: TGTGCCAGCAGCTTGAAGAGTGAAGCTTTCTTT. This codes for CASSLKSEAFF.

This clonotype was seen only a few times. The CDR3 loop is CASSSQAGYQETQYF. The CDR3 DNA reads TGCGCCAGCAGCTCCCAAGCGGGATACCAAGAGACCCAGTACTTC. This chain joins TRBV5-1 and TRBJ2-5, with TRBD2 matching 7 bases. The germline CDR1 and CDR2 sequences are SGHRS and YFSETQ. V lost 3 bases to trimming and J lost 0 bases; unmatched junction nucleotides: 5. CDR3 length: 15 amino acids.

The chain joins TRBV29-1 to TRBJ2-1; 7 bases are shared with TRBD2. The ends lost 3 bases at V and 9 bases at J; junction bases unmatched: 2. Looked up from germline, CDR1 is SQVTM and CDR2 is ANQGSEA. This CDR3 has 11 amino acids. CDR3 protein: CSVDGGFEQFF. CDR3 sequence (DNA): TGCAGCGTTGACGGGGGGTTTGAGCAGTTCTTC.

The chain combines TRBV11-2 with TRBJ2-1, with D hard to call. The CDR3 sequence is 14 residues long. The germline V and J ends were trimmed by 1 base and 8 bases, with 12 bases remaining between them. The V gene's germline CDR1 is SGHAT and CDR2 FQNNGV. The DNA of the CDR3 is TGTGCCAGCAGCTTAGGTTCGAGCTCCGATGAGCAGTTCTTC. Encoded protein: CASSLGSSSDEQFF.

This chain connects TRBV10-3 to TRBJ1-1; unclear D gene. V gave up 10 bases and J gave up 1 base, with 16 bases separating them. The CDR3 extends over 14 amino acids. Germline lookup yields CDR1 ENHRY and CDR2 SYGVKD. The CDR3 loop is CATSEQDPNTEAFF. For the CDR3, the DNA is TGTGCCACCTCCGAGCAGGACCCGAACACTGAAGCTTTCTTT.

The chain employs TRBV2 and TRBJ2-5, with D maybe TRBD1 (6 bases). V was trimmed by 8 bases and J by 6 bases, leaving 16 bases between them. The CDR3 has 13 residues. Germline CDR1 is SNHLY and CDR2 is FYNNEI. CDR3 protein: CASETGILKTQYF. For the CDR3, the DNA is TGTGCCAGCGAAACAGGGATTTTGAAGACCCAGTACTTC.

The rearrangement joins TRBV12-3 or TRBV12-4 to TRBJ2-5; possibly TRBD2 for D (6 bases). The CDR3 contains 15 residues. V gave up 5 bases and J gave up 7 bases, with 20 bases separating them. CDR3 loop: CASSPTVAAYGTQYF. The CDR3 DNA sequence: TGTGCCAGCAGTCCCACCGTAGCGGCGTATGGGACCCAGTACTTC.

V and J are TRBV5-1 and TRBJ1-3; D is perhaps TRBD1 (5 bases). The CDR3 is 16 amino acids. Trimming took 0 bases from V and 8 from J, leaving 18 bases between them. The germline CDR1 and CDR2 sequences are SGHRS and YFSETQ. CDR3 loop: CASSLAPGSGSDTIYF. CDR3 DNA: TGCGCCAGCAGCTTGGCCCCAGGGAGCGGATCGGACACCATATATTTT.

The V call is TRBV18, the J call TRBJ2-2, with 10 nucleotides matching TRBD2. The CDR3 runs to 15 residues. Germline assignment: CDR1 KGHSH and CDR2 LQKENI. J lost 1 base, V lost 6 bases, and 2 bases had no gene match. CDR3 DNA sequence: TGTGCCAGCTCCACTAGCGGGAAGAACACCGGGGAGCTGTTTTTT. Translation gives CASSTSGKNTGELFF.

This clonotype was detected ten times or more. J is TRBJ2-7 and V is TRBV11-2; 8 bases are a match to TRBD1. Per germline, CDR1 SGHAT and CDR2 FQNNGV. The CDR3 is 13 amino acids. Unmatched junction bases numbered 1, after V lost 3 bases and J lost 3 bases. The CDR3 reads CASSFGTGYEQYF. For the CDR3, the DNA is TGTGCCAGCAGCTTCGGGACAGGCTACGAGCAGTACTTC.

The chain employs TRBV3-1 and TRBJ2-7; maybe TRBD2 (6 bases). Germline assignment: CDR1 LGHDT and CDR2 YNNKEL (reference sequence). CDR3 length equals 13 residues. The CDR3 region is CASSQKGTGTYTV. For the CDR3, the DNA is TGTGCCAGCAGTCAGAAAGGAACCGGGACTTATACCGTC.

The chain is built from TRBV5-1 and TRBJ2-2; D may be TRBD1 or TRBD2 (6 bases each). The germline V gene has CDR1 SGHRS and CDR2 YFSETQ. Trimming removed 0 bases from V and 7 bases from J, with 13 bases in between. The CDR3 totals 15 residues. CDR3: CASSLGVGGIGELFF. CDR3 nucleotide sequence: TGCGCCAGCAGCTTGGGCGTCGGGGGCATCGGGGAGCTGTTTTTT.

This clonotype occurred many times. CDR3 in DNA: TGTGCCAGCAGTTACTCGCGCCAGGGGGCCTACGAGCAGTACTTC. Its protein is CASSYSRQGAYEQYF. This rearrangement joins TRBV6-5 to TRBJ2-7; 7 bases agree with TRBD1. Germline V CDR1 and CDR2: MNHEY, SVGAGI. Germline trimming cut 0 bases from V and 2 bases from J; bases unmatched to any gene: 4. The CDR3 has 15 residues.